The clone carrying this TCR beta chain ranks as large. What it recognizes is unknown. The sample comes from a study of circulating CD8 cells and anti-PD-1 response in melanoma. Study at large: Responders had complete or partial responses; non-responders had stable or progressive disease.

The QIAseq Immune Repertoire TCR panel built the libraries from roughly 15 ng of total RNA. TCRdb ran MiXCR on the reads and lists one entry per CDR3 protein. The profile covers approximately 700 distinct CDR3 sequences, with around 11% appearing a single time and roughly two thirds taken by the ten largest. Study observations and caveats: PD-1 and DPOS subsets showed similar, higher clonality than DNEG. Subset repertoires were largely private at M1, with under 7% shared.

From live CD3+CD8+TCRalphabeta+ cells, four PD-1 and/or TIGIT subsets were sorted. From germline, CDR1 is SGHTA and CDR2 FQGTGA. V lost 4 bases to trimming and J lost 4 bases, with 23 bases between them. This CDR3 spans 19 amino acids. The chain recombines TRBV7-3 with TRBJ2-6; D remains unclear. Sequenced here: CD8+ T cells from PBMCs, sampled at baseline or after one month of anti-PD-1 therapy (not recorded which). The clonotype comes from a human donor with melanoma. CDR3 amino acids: CASSSSPGFILGGANVLTF. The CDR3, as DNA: TGTGCCAGCAGCTCCAGCCCCGGATTCATACTTGGGGGGGCCAACGTCCTGACTTTC. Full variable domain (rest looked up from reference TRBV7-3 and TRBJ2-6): GAGVSQTPSNKVTEKGKYVELRCDPISGHTALYWYRQSLGQGPEFLIYFQGTGAADDSGLPNDRFFAVRPEGSVSTLKIQRTERGDSAVYLCASSSSPGFILGGANVLTFGAGSRLTVL.